This T cell receptor (beta chain) was obtained from a study of vaccination and CD4 T cells after COVID-19. Study summary: Six males and four females, two Hispanic, made up the convalescents. Overlapping peptides of the spike proteins of SARS-CoV-2, HCoV-NL63, HCoV-OC43 and HCoV-229E were used for cell stimulation.

There are 12 residues in the CDR3. Germline V gene data show CDR1 as MDHEN and CDR2 as SYDVKM. V lost 2 bases to trimming and J lost 8 bases, with 6 bases between them. CD4+ T cells that had been cultured provided DNA sequenced with the Oncomine TCR Beta short-read assay. Genomic DNA extraction was carried out from cultured CD4+ T cells. MiXCR, applied by TCRdb to the PCR reads, yields one record per CDR3 protein. The data hold 10,000 to 15,000 distinct CDR3 sequences, with 40% to 50% observed a single time. Described treatment: roughly nine-day PBMC culture with coronavirus spike peptide pools or control peptides (ViraFEST assay). Researchers reported culturing approximately 2 million PBMCs per well with approximately 10 IU/ml IL-2 and around 9.4 ug/ml peptide pools. This clonotype was observed a handful of times. What it binds is not known.

The V and J genes are TRBV28 and TRBJ1-4; D call uncertain. The receptor was derived from a human donor who had recovered from COVID-19. What was sequenced was CD4+ T cells from blood, cultured in vitro. In nucleotides, the CDR3 is TGTGCCAGCAGTTTAGTCCGGGAAAAACTGTTTTTT. It codes for CASSLVREKLFF.